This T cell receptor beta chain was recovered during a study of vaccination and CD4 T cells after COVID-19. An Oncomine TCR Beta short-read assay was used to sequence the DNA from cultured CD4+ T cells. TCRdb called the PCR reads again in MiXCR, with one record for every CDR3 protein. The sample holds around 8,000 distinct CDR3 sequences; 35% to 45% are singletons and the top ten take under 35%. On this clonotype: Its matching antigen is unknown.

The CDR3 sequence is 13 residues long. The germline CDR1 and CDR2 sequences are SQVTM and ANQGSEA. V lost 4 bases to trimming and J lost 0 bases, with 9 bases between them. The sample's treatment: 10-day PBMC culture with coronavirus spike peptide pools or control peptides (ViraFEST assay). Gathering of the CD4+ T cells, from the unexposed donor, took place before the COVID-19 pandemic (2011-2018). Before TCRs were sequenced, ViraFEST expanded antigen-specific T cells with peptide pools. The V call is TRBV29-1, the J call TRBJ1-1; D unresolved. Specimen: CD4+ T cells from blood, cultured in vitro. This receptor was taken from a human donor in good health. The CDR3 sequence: CSVVGRLNTEAFF. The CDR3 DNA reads TGCAGCGTTGTGGGCAGATTGAACACTGAAGCTTTCTTT. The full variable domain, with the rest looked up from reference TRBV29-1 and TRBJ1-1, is SAVISQKPSRDICQRGTSLTIQCQVDSQVTMMFWYRQQPGQSLTLIATANQGSEATYESGFVIDKFPISRPNLTFSTLTVSNMSPEDSSIYLCSVVGRLNTEAFFGQGTRLTVV.